This T cell receptor (beta chain) was captured in a study of blood T cells in healthy people across ages. Findings and limits, study-wide: A greater number of naive CD4+ cells and higher diversity distinguished long-lived donors from aged donors.

Alongside a J-beta primer mix, a sample-barcoded 5' primer served in a second PCR lasting roughly 7 to 11 cycles. Each cDNA molecule, via a template-switch adaptor with 12 random nucleotides, was tagged. MiXCR was run by TCRdb on the 5' RACE reads, yielding one entry per CDR3 protein. The sample has around 2 million distinct CDR3 sequences; about 39% are singletons. A note on this clonotype: Its antigen is undetermined.

Each donor supplied about 9.6 milliliters of peripheral blood. Total RNA extraction produced at least 5 micrograms (per sample) for the study. V lost 2 bases and J lost 4, with 13 bases in between. The CDR3 is 15 amino acids. The sequence derives from a human donor in good health. Sequenced sample: blood. The rearrangement joins TRBV12-3 or TRBV12-4 to TRBJ2-3, with unresolved D. The CDR3 protein is CASSLIPGESDTQYF. The CDR3 DNA follows: TGTGCCAGCAGTTTAATCCCCGGCGAATCAGATACGCAGTATTTT.